The 28 T cell receptor beta chains reported below all come from one sample, sequenced in a study of blood T cell repertoires in COVID-19 (dated by TCRdb to the early 2020s). The method behind the library was the immunoSEQ multiplex PCR assay. In TCRdb, the immuneACCESS table is reduced to in-frame sequences with V and J assigned. These tables do not hold every clone; where another copy was compared, an unresolved V gene accounts for under half, and the others remain unexplained. Within this sample are 70,000 or so clones, with over 65% of them counted one time only. The ten largest account for less than 40% of the sample. The specimen sequenced was peripheral blood. These receptor sequences come from a woman in her 70s with acute or convalescent COVID-19.

The rearrangement uses TRBV10-1 and TRBJ1-1, with 7 bases matching TRBD1. Germline V gene sequence: CDR1 WNHNN, CDR2 SYGVQD (reference sequence). This CDR3 is 14 amino acids long. V was clipped by 5 bases and J by 1 base; unmatched bases: 4. The CDR3 spells CASSMGQQNTEAFF. CDR3 bases: TGCGCCAGCAGTATGGGACAGCAGAACACTGAAGCTTTCTTT.

The chain couples TRBV9 to TRBJ1-1; 7 bases map to TRBD1. V shed 3 bases, J shed 1 base, and the junction held 3 bases outside the gene matches. Per germline, CDR1 SGDLS and CDR2 YYNGEE. This CDR3 is 14 amino acids long. The CDR3 coding sequence is TGTGCCAGCAGCGCACAGGGGAGGAACACTGAAGCTTTCTTT. Its translation is CASSAQGRNTEAFF.

The chain is built from TRBV18 and TRBJ1-2; 8 bases match TRBD1. The J segment lost 1 base and the V segment lost 3 bases, leaving 7 bases of the junction unmatched. CDR1 is KGHSH, CDR2 LQKENI, per germline. The CDR3 consists of 16 residues. The CDR3 sequence is CASSPWSGGNNYGYTF. CDR3 bases: TGTGCCAGCTCACCCTGGTCAGGGGGCAATAACTATGGCTACACCTTC.

The rearrangement joins TRBV27 to TRBJ1-2; 7 bases agree with TRBD1. CDR3 length: 15 amino acids. V lost 7 bases to trimming and J lost 7 bases; unmatched junction nucleotides: 15. CDR1 and CDR2 from the germline V gene are MNHEY and SMNVEV (reference sequence). CDR3 residues: CASTYSVGGRGGYTF. The CDR3 region has the DNA TGTGCCAGCACTTACTCAGTAGGGGGCAGGGGTGGCTACACCTTC.

There are a few counts of this clone. Other DNA sequences in the same sample also yield this CDR3. The CDR3 loop reads CASSYSGRGTEAFF. The DNA for the CDR3 is TGTGCCAGCAGTTACTCGGGGAGGGGCACTGAAGCTTTCTTT. The V call is TRBV6-5, the J call TRBJ1-1; TRBD1 is a possible D gene (5 bases). CDR3 length: 14 amino acids. The ends were cut back, 0 bases at V and 4 bases at J, with 9 bases in the middle. Germline values: CDR1 MNHEY, CDR2 SVGAGI.

Concerning this clone: Other DNA variants within this sample encode the same CDR3. This rearrangement joins TRBV15 to TRBJ1-5; D not certain. CDR1 LNHNV and CDR2 YYDKDF come from the germline V gene (reference sequence). This CDR3 is built from 12 residues. V was pared by 1 base and J by 5 bases, with 3 bases between. The chain's CDR3 is CATSRADQPQHF. CDR3 DNA: TGTGCCACCAGCAGAGCGGATCAGCCCCAGCATTTT.

V gene TRBV10-3 combines with J gene TRBJ2-2; 8 bases map to TRBD1. Germline V gene data show CDR1 as ENHRY and CDR2 as SYGVKD. Trimming at V came to 10 bases and at J to 7 bases, leaving 11 bases not matched to a gene. There are 14 residues in the CDR3. The CDR3 region is CATWTRGRGGELFF. Written as DNA, the CDR3 is TGTGCCACATGGACCAGGGGGCGAGGCGGGGAGCTGTTTTTT.

This clone has more than one count but fewer than ten. The chain employs TRBV30 and TRBJ2-5; D is possibly TRBD2 (5 bases). The V and J ends lost 2 bases and 2 bases respectively, with 9 bases between them. Germline lookup yields CDR1 GTSNPN and CDR2 SVGIG (reference sequence). CDR3 length equals 13 residues. CDR3 bases: TGTGCCTGGAGTAGGAGGAATCAAGAGACCCAGTACTTC. It is translated as CAWSRRNQETQYF. Looking up the rest from reference TRBV30 and TRBJ2-5 gives the full variable domain: SQTIHQWPATLVQPVGSPLSLECTVEGTSNPNLYWYRQAAGRGLQLLFYSVGIGQISSEVPQNLSASRPQDRQFILSSKKLLLSDSGFYLCAWSRRNQETQYFGPGTRLLVL.

The J gene is TRBJ2-1, the V gene TRBV5-4; D not resolved. Per the germline V gene, CDR1 is SGHNT and CDR2 is YYREEE (reference sequence). The CDR3 consists of 12 residues. V was trimmed by 2 bases and J by 7 bases, leaving 7 bases between them. The CDR3 is CASSFKRNEQFF. The CDR3 DNA follows: TGTGCCAGCAGCTTCAAGAGGAATGAGCAGTTCTTC.

The V call is TRBV5-4, the J call TRBJ2-7; a weak D match, TRBD2 (6 bases). Trimming shortened V by 5 bases and J by 4 bases, and 19 bases separated the two germline ends. Germline-derived CDR1 and CDR2 are SGHNT and YYREEE (reference sequence). The CDR3 has 15 residues. The CDR3 DNA is TGTGCCAGCAGGTACTGGGACTCCCCGTGGTACGAGCAGTACTTC. This codes for CASRYWDSPWYEQYF.

The V call is TRBV7-8, the J call TRBJ1-1; D is perhaps TRBD1 (5 bases). Germline CDR1 and CDR2: SGHVS and FQNEAQ. CDR3 length: 13 amino acids. Between the trimmed V and J ends, which lost 2 bases and 4 bases, there was a span of 8 bases. Here the CDR3 DNA reads TGTGCCAGCAGCTTAAGGGGTTCCACTGAAGCTTTCTTT. Translating gives CASSLRGSTEAFF. Full variable domain (remainder filled in from reference TRBV7-8 and TRBJ1-1): GAGVSQSPRYKVAKRGQDVALRCDPISGHVSLFWYQQALGQGPEFLTYFQNEAQLDKSGLPSDRFFAERPEGSVSTLKIQRTQQEDSAVYLCASSLRGSTEAFFGQGTRLTVV.

V and J are TRBV7-3 and TRBJ2-3; 8 bases line up with TRBD2. J gave up 3 bases and V 5 bases, and 4 bases lay outside the gene matches. The germline V gene has CDR1 SGHTA and CDR2 FQGTGA. The CDR3 runs 14 residues. CDR3 nucleotides: TGTGCCAGCAGCCTTAGCGGGATAACAGATACGCAGTATTTT. Protein: CASSLSGITDTQYF.

The chain links TRBV19 to TRBJ2-1; possible D gene TRBD2, 6 bases. V was cut by 1 base and J by 4 bases, with 11 bases left in between. The CDR3 extends over 15 amino acids. Germline V gives CDR1 LNHDA, CDR2 SQIVND (reference sequence). Here the CDR3 reads CASSIAGSGYNEQFF. In DNA, the CDR3 is TGTGCCAGTAGTATAGCCGGGAGCGGGTACAATGAGCAGTTCTTC.

This clone was seen a few times. This chain links TRBV7-8 with TRBJ2-7, with 8 bases identical to TRBD1. Trimming removed 5 bases from V and 2 bases from J; junction bases left unmatched: 8. Germline CDR1 and CDR2: SGHVS and FQNEAQ. The CDR3 contains 15 residues. Here the CDR3 reads CASSPRQGTTYEQYF. CDR3 nucleotide sequence: TGTGCCAGCAGCCCCCGACAGGGGACGACCTACGAGCAGTACTTC.

The chain couples TRBV28 to TRBJ2-1, with 10 nucleotides matching TRBD2. This CDR3 is 14 amino acids long. Germline-derived CDR1 and CDR2 are MDHEN and SYDVKM. V trimming: 7 bases; J trimming: 7 bases; junction bases outside the gene matches: 7. This chain's CDR3 is CASTKASGRNEQFF. The DNA for the CDR3 is TGTGCCAGCACCAAGGCTAGCGGGAGAAATGAGCAGTTCTTC. The complete variable domain, with remaining parts taken from reference TRBV28 and TRBJ2-1, reads DVKVTQSSRYLVKRTGEKVFLECVQDMDHENMFWYRQDPGLGLRLIYFSYDVKMKEKGDIPEGYSVSREKKERFSLILESASTNQTSMYLCASTKASGRNEQFFGPGTRLTVL.

The chain combines TRBV5-4 with TRBJ1-6; D possibly corresponds to TRBD1 (6 bases). The CDR3 has 15 amino acids. CDR1 SGHNT and CDR2 YYREEE come from the germline V gene (reference sequence). V lost 5 bases and J 3 bases, leaving 12 bases between the germline ends. The CDR3: CASSYGQIYNSPLHF. The CDR3 region has the DNA TGTGCCAGCAGTTATGGACAGATCTATAATTCACCCCTCCACTTT.

The CDR3 DNA is TGTGCCAGCAGCGGAAGGGACAGGGCCAATGAGCAGTTCTTC. It translates to CASSGRDRANEQFF. This chain connects TRBV5-6 to TRBJ2-1; 9 bases match TRBD1. The V gene end was trimmed by 4 bases and the J gene end by 6 bases; junction bases not matched to a gene: 5. The germline V gene has CDR1 SGHDT and CDR2 YYEEEE. The CDR3 has 14 amino acids. The whole variable domain, filled in from reference TRBV5-6 and TRBJ2-1, reads DAGVTQSPTHLIKTRGQQVTLRCSPKSGHDTVSWYQQALGQGPQFIFQYYEEEERQRGNFPDRFSGHQFPNYSSELNVNALLLGDSALYLCASSGRDRANEQFFGPGTRLTVL.

This clone was picked up a small number of times. The chain has TRBV7-9 and TRBJ2-1; possibly TRBD2 for D (6 bases). The V end lost 2 bases, the J end lost 6 bases, and 14 bases lay between the germline ends. The germline CDR1 and CDR2 sequences are SEHNR and FQNEAQ (reference sequence). There are 15 residues in the CDR3. CDR3 nucleotide sequence: TGTGCCAGCAGCTTAACTTTGCGGGATCGCAATGAGCAGTTCTTC. Encoded protein: CASSLTLRDRNEQFF.

The chain couples TRBV9 to TRBJ1-6; a weak D match, TRBD1 (6 bases). The CDR3 is made up of 14 amino acids. V gave up 3 bases and J gave up 8 bases, with 12 bases separating them. Germline-derived CDR1 and CDR2 are SGDLS and YYNGEE. CDR3 sequence: CASSDRVVDSPLHF. CDR3 coding DNA: TGTGCCAGCAGCGACAGGGTTGTGGATTCACCCCTCCACTTT.

The chain links TRBV30 to TRBJ1-1; D may be TRBD1 (5 bases). Germline lookup yields CDR1 GTSNPN and CDR2 SVGIG (reference sequence). CDR3 length: 15 amino acids. Trimming pared 1 base from V and 2 bases from J, leaving 14 bases between. The CDR3 is CAWSGTGGTNTEAFF. CDR3 nucleotides: TGTGCCTGGAGTGGCACCGGGGGAACTAACACTGAAGCTTTCTTT.

This clone has only a few counts. The chain recombines TRBV2 with TRBJ1-4; D is possibly TRBD1 (5 bases). V dropped 8 bases and J dropped 5 bases, with 15 bases sitting between them. Germline V gives CDR1 SNHLY, CDR2 FYNNEI. The length of the CDR3 is 14 residues. Here the CDR3 reads CASGWGAINEKLFF. In nucleotides, the CDR3 is TGTGCCAGCGGGTGGGGCGCGATCAATGAAAAACTGTTTTTT.

The CDR3, as DNA: TGTGCCTGGAGTGCGCAGGGGGCCCTGGCCTACGAGCAGTACTTC. As protein: CAWSAQGALAYEQYF. The chain combines TRBV30 with TRBJ2-7; TRBD1 matches 8 bases. Trimming took 1 base from V and 2 from J; bases not matched to a gene: 7. The CDR3 is 15 residues long. Germline-derived CDR1 and CDR2 are GTSNPN and SVGIG (reference sequence).

V gene TRBV5-1 combines with J gene TRBJ2-1; 8 nucleotides agree with TRBD2. This CDR3 is 18 amino acids long. Germline V lookup: CDR1 SGHRS, CDR2 YFSETQ. Germline trimming cut 0 bases from V and 3 bases from J; bases unmatched to any gene: 11. CDR3 residues: CASSLEGSGTGLYNEQFF. As DNA, the CDR3 is TGCGCCAGCAGCTTGGAAGGTAGCGGGACCGGACTCTACAATGAGCAGTTCTTC. Supplemented by reference TRBV5-1 and TRBJ2-1, the full variable domain reads KAGVTQTPRYLIKTRGQQVTLSCSPISGHRSVSWYQQTPGQGLQFLFEYFSETQRNKGNFPGRFSGRQFSNSRSEMNVSTLELGDSALYLCASSLEGSGTGLYNEQFFGPGTRLTVL.

The J gene is TRBJ1-3, the V gene TRBV7-8, with D tentatively TRBD1 (6 bases). The length of the CDR3 is 17 residues. Germline V gene data show CDR1 as SGHVS and CDR2 as FQNEAQ. Trimming left V 5 bases short and J 0 bases short, with 17 bases between. CDR3 residues: CASSSANRDYSGNTIYF. In nucleotides, the CDR3 is TGTGCCAGCAGCAGTGCCAACAGGGATTACTCTGGAAACACCATATATTTT.

This clone was seen only a few times. The V and J genes are TRBV6-2 or TRBV6-3 and TRBJ2-1; D might be TRBD2 (5 bases). CDR1 MNHEY and CDR2 SVGEGT come from the germline V gene. The V end lost 4 bases, the J end lost 5 bases, and 15 bases lay between the germline ends. The CDR3 runs to 15 residues. CDR3 nucleotides: TGTGCCAGCAGTTCCTTTATTTTACTAGACAATGAGCAGTTCTTC. It encodes CASSSFILLDNEQFF.

The chain links TRBV5-1 to TRBJ1-2; 9 positions agree with TRBD1. The CDR3 runs 14 residues. The J segment lost 8 bases and the V segment lost 3 bases, leaving 8 bases of the junction unmatched. The germline V gene encodes CDR1 SGHRS and CDR2 YFSETQ. CDR3 in amino acids: CASSSSQGALGYTF. The CDR3 DNA sequence: TGCGCCAGCAGCTCCTCACAGGGGGCGCTGGGCTACACCTTC.

The chain combines TRBV2 with TRBJ1-1; no clear D gene. Germline CDR1 SNHLY, CDR2 FYNNEI. V lost 7 bases and J 0 bases, leaving 9 bases between the germline ends. The CDR3 runs to 13 residues. Written as DNA, the CDR3 is TGTGCCAGCATACCGAGTTTGAACACTGAAGCTTTCTTT. Translating gives CASIPSLNTEAFF.

Comment on this clone: Other DNA sequences in the sample encode the same CDR3. The chain is built from TRBV29-1 and TRBJ1-1; 8 bases agree with TRBD1. V lost 4 bases and J lost 0; bases outside the gene matches: 1. Germline V gene lookup returns CDR1 SQVTM and CDR2 ANQGSEA. The CDR3 loop spans 13 amino acids. The CDR3 coding sequence is TGCAGCGTTGTCAGGGGGCTGAACACTGAAGCTTTCTTT. Translating gives CSVVRGLNTEAFF.